The 29 T cell receptor beta chains presented below share a single source sample, sequenced in a study of patients and donors after allogeneic stem cell transplantation (dated by TCRdb to 2020 to 2021). The library was obtained by RT-PCR. Instrument used: NextSeq 550. TCRdb reprocessing: public reads trimmed at Q25 with fastp, clones called with MiXCR, in-frame beta chains kept. Rows matching on CDR3 protein sequence are summarized as one entry with the most common DNA and genes. Within this sample are about a million distinct CDR3 sequences, with over 15% of them counted one time only. The ten largest clones capture about 6% of the sample. The sample taken for sequencing was blood, either unsorted or a sorted T cell fraction (not recorded which). The origin of the receptors is a human donor who was either an allogeneic HSCT recipient or a stem cell or donor lymphocyte infusion donor (not recorded which). It is not recorded whose cells these are; they may come from a transplant donor.

This clonotype was observed a handful of times. This chain uses TRBV25-1 with TRBJ1-6; D gene uncertain. The CDR3 contains 15 residues. Germline V gene lookup returns CDR1 MGHDK and CDR2 SYGVNS. Trimming took 1 base from V and 0 from J, leaving 4 bases between them. The CDR3 DNA is TGTGCCAGCAGTGAATCCGGCTCCTATAATTCACCCCTCCACTTT. Its translation is CASSESGSYNSPLHF.

This chain uses TRBV7-8 with TRBJ1-1; 8 nucleotides match TRBD1. Germline V lookup: CDR1 SGHVS, CDR2 FQNEAQ. Losses at the gene ends were 5 bases for V and 0 bases for J; bases not matched to a gene: 5. This CDR3 has 15 residues. The CDR3 DNA follows: TGTGCCAGCAGCCAACCGACAGGGGTGAACACTGAAGCTTTCTTT. Translation: CASSQPTGVNTEAFF.

This sequence joins TRBV3-1 and TRBJ1-6; D possibly corresponds to TRBD1 (5 bases). CDR1 LGHDT and CDR2 YNNKEL come from the germline V gene (reference sequence). This CDR3 spans 15 amino acids. Trimming stripped 7 bases from V and 9 bases from J, with 19 bases between. In DNA form, the CDR3 reads TGTGCCAGCACCTACTTTGGTGGGGGGAGTTCACCCCTCCACTTT. This codes for CASTYFGGGSSPLHF. Drawing the rest from reference TRBV3-1 and TRBJ1-6, the complete variable domain is DTAVSQTPKYLVTQMGNDKSIKCEQNLGHDTMYWYKQDSKKFLKIMFSYNNKELIINETVPNRFSPKSPDKAHLNLHINSLELGDSAVYFCASTYFGGGSSPLHFGNGTRLTVT.

The chain employs TRBV20-1 and TRBJ2-7; 11 bases agree with TRBD2. The CDR3 totals 13 residues. Per the germline V gene, CDR1 is DFQATT and CDR2 is SNEGSKA (reference sequence). The junction had 9 bases not matched to a gene; V was cut back by 5 bases and J by 9 bases. The CDR3 protein is CSASTSGAQGQYF. For the CDR3, the DNA is TGCAGTGCTTCGACTAGCGGGGCCCAGGGGCAGTACTTC.

This chain connects TRBV12-3 or TRBV12-4 to TRBJ2-5; tentatively, D is TRBD2 (7 bases). The CDR3 totals 13 residues. The V gene lost 7 bases and the J gene lost 4 bases, with 13 bases spanning the gap. CDR3 DNA sequence: TGTGCCAGCACCAAGGGGGGGCCAGAGACCCAGTACTTC. It codes for CASTKGGPETQYF.

A few counts support this clonotype. The rearrangement joins TRBV7-2 to TRBJ2-1, with unresolved D. The length of the CDR3 is 16 residues. The germline V gene encodes CDR1 SGHTA and CDR2 FQGNSA. V was shortened by 4 bases and J by 5 bases, with 18 bases between the two germline ends. The CDR3 DNA follows: TGTGCCAGCAGCTCACAATCCGGGTTAACCCACAATGAGCAGTTCTTC. Protein product: CASSSQSGLTHNEQFF.

The J gene is TRBJ2-6, the V gene TRBV6-5, with a weak D call TRBD1 (6 bases). The V gene's germline CDR1 is MNHEY and CDR2 SVGAGI. The CDR3 is 16 residues long. The V gene lost 2 bases and the J gene lost 0 bases, with 8 bases spanning the gap. CDR3 DNA: TGTGCCAGCAGTTACAGGGGACACTCTGGGGCCAACGTCCTGACTTTC. It codes for CASSYRGHSGANVLTF.

J is TRBJ2-2 and V is TRBV9; D is unresolved. The germline V gene has CDR1 SGDLS and CDR2 YYNGEE. The CDR3 has 15 amino acids. The V end was cut by 4 bases, the J end by 6 bases, with 16 bases between. In nucleotides, the CDR3 is TGTGCCAGCAGCCCCATCAGTGTTACCCCCGGGGAGCTGTTTTTT. Encoded protein: CASSPISVTPGELFF.

In regard to this clonotype: One base away lies a much larger clone, so this may be a sequencing read error. The V gene is TRBV3-1, the J gene TRBJ2-3; perhaps TRBD1 as D (5 bases). CDR3 length: 13 residues. Trimming stripped 4 bases from V and 5 bases from J, with 10 bases between. From germline, CDR1 is LGHDT and CDR2 YNNKEL (reference sequence). The CDR3 bases are TGTGCCAGCAGCCCGCGTCAGGGAGATACGCAGTATTTT. Its protein product is CASSPRQGDTQYF.

The J gene is TRBJ2-7, the V gene TRBV20-1; TRBD2 aligns across 10 bases. The junction had 12 bases not matched to a gene; V was cut back by 6 bases and J by 7 bases. Germline assignment: CDR1 DFQATT and CDR2 SNEGSKA (reference sequence). There are 14 residues in the CDR3. The CDR3 DNA sequence: TGCAGTGCAACCACCCCGGGACTAGCGTGGGAGCAGTACTTC. Its protein is CSATTPGLAWEQYF.

The chain employs TRBV7-9 and TRBJ2-7, with D perhaps given as TRBD1 or TRBD2 (5 bases each). This CDR3 region has 14 residues. Germline V gives CDR1 SEHNR, CDR2 FQNEAQ (reference sequence). V lost 3 bases and J lost 1, with 10 bases in between. CDR3 sequence reads: CASSFWDGSYEQYF. The CDR3 DNA sequence: TGTGCCAGCAGCTTCTGGGACGGGTCCTACGAGCAGTACTTC.

This clonotype was detected a few times. V is TRBV9 and J is TRBJ2-2; weak D call: TRBD2 (6 bases). CDR1 is SGDLS and CDR2 is YYNGEE in the germline V gene. V was clipped by 3 bases and J by 0 bases, with 15 bases between them. This CDR3 spans 17 amino acids. Here the CDR3 reads CASSDKGDWANTGELFF. The CDR3 DNA follows: TGTGCCAGCAGCGACAAAGGGGACTGGGCGAACACCGGGGAGCTGTTTTTT.

This rearrangement joins TRBV20-1 to TRBJ2-7; the D gene is possibly TRBD2 (5 bases). Trimming removed 0 bases from V and 3 bases from J, with 9 bases in between. Germline-derived CDR1 and CDR2 are DFQATT and SNEGSKA (reference sequence). The CDR3 is 13 residues long. The chain's CDR3 is CSARDSGYYEQYF. The CDR3 nucleotides read TGCAGTGCTAGAGATTCGGGGTACTACGAGCAGTACTTC.

This clonotype was detected only a few times. The J gene is TRBJ2-7, the V gene TRBV5-1, with 11 positions matching TRBD2. CDR1 and CDR2 from the germline V gene are SGHRS and YFSETQ. V trimming: 5 bases; J trimming: 3 bases; junction bases outside the gene matches: 7. CDR3 length: 15 amino acids. The CDR3 loop is CASSFGTSGDYEQYF. The CDR3 DNA reads TGCGCCAGCAGTTTCGGGACTAGCGGTGACTACGAGCAGTACTTC.

The gene calls are TRBV27 and TRBJ2-6; D remains unclear. V shed 0 bases and J shed 8 bases, with 5 bases lying between them. Germline lookup yields CDR1 MNHEY and CDR2 SMNVEV (reference sequence). The CDR3 runs to 13 residues. CDR3 DNA: TGTGCCAGCAGTTTATCAGGGTCCAACGTCCTGACTTTC. Protein sequence: CASSLSGSNVLTF.

This chain uses TRBV24-1 with TRBJ2-7, with TRBD1 matching 11 bases. Per germline, CDR1 KGHDR and CDR2 SFDVKD. The V gene end was trimmed by 4 bases and the J gene end by 5 bases; junction bases not matched to a gene: 6. The CDR3 covers 15 residues. CDR3 bases: TGTGCCACCAGTGACCGGACAGGGGGCAGGAACGAGCAGTACTTC. Amino acids: CATSDRTGGRNEQYF.

This clonotype has more than one count but fewer than ten. This chain links TRBV5-1 with TRBJ2-6; D ambiguous. The CDR3 is made up of 14 amino acids. V was trimmed by 2 bases and J by 0 bases, leaving 3 bases between them. Per germline, CDR1 SGHRS and CDR2 YFSETQ. In nucleotides, the CDR3 is TGCGCCAGCAGCTTCCCCTCTGGGGCCAACGTCCTGACTTTC. Its translation: CASSFPSGANVLTF.

This chain connects TRBV2 to TRBJ1-2; D perhaps matches TRBD1 (6 bases). The CDR3 is made up of 17 amino acids. CDR1 SNHLY and CDR2 FYNNEI come from the germline V gene. The V and J ends lost 7 bases and 0 bases respectively, with 21 bases between them. The CDR3 sequence is CASTPTGGPNPNYGYTF. The CDR3, as DNA: TGTGCCAGCACTCCCACCGGGGGGCCGAATCCTAACTATGGCTACACCTTC.

This clonotype was seen ten or more times. V gene TRBV12-3 or TRBV12-4 combines with J gene TRBJ2-1; TRBD2 agrees at 8 bases. Trimming removed 1 base from V and 6 bases from J; junction bases left unmatched: 5. The CDR3 runs to 15 residues. The CDR3 reads CASSLGAGGVNEQFF. The CDR3 nucleotides read TGTGCCAGCAGTTTAGGGGCGGGAGGCGTCAATGAGCAGTTCTTC.

J is TRBJ2-2 and V is TRBV9; D uncertain. The germline CDR1 and CDR2 sequences are SGDLS and YYNGEE. The CDR3 is made up of 13 amino acids. Trimming took off 3 bases at V and 6 bases at J, with 9 bases between the two ends. The CDR3 sequence: CASSAVEAGELFF. In nucleotides, the CDR3 is TGTGCCAGCAGCGCCGTAGAGGCCGGGGAGCTGTTTTTT.

This clonotype was observed many times. The chain recombines TRBV12-3 or TRBV12-4 with TRBJ1-1; D is possibly TRBD1 (6 bases). V lost 6 bases, J lost 4 bases, and 21 bases lay in between. This CDR3 comprises 16 residues. CDR3 DNA: TGTGCCAGCAGCCCAAAACAGGGAATTGGGAGCACTGAAGCTTTCTTT. Encoded protein: CASSPKQGIGSTEAFF.

This clonotype was seen at least ten times. V usage is TRBV20-1 and J usage is TRBJ2-1; TRBD1 agrees at 8 bases. Unmatched junction bases numbered 3, after V lost 7 bases and J lost 1 base. Per the germline V gene, CDR1 is DFQATT and CDR2 is SNEGSKA (reference sequence). The CDR3 consists of 13 residues. The CDR3 nucleotides read TGCAGTGTTCGACAGGGGTCCTACAATGAGCAGTTCTTC. Protein: CSVRQGSYNEQFF.

V and J are TRBV20-1 and TRBJ2-7; D gene ambiguous. The length of the CDR3 is 12 residues. V was pared by 1 base and J by 6 bases, with 10 bases between. Germline V gene sequence: CDR1 DFQATT, CDR2 SNEGSKA (reference sequence). CDR3 loop: CSARVPGPEQYF. DNA for the CDR3: TGCAGTGCTAGAGTCCCGGGTCCCGAGCAGTACTTC.

This clonotype was seen only a few times. The genes are TRBV20-1 and TRBJ2-1; 12 positions match TRBD2. V lost 4 bases to trimming and J lost 11 bases; unmatched junction nucleotides: 12. The CDR3 extends over 15 amino acids. Germline CDR1 is DFQATT and CDR2 is SNEGSKA (reference sequence). The DNA of the CDR3 is TGCAGTGCTACCCCCTCGGCTAGCGGGAGGGTTCAGCAGTTCTTC. Its protein product is CSATPSASGRVQQFF.

This clonotype appeared a few times. This chain links TRBV9 with TRBJ2-1, with D perhaps TRBD1 (6 bases). This CDR3 spans 17 amino acids. V was cut by 4 bases and J by 1 base, with 18 bases left in between. Germline-derived CDR1 and CDR2 are SGDLS and YYNGEE. CDR3 nucleotides: TGTGCCAGCAGCTACTTTGGGTGGGACAAGTCCTACAATGAGCAGTTCTTC. Amino acids: CASSYFGWDKSYNEQFF.

The chain joins TRBV6-1 to TRBJ1-5, with D possibly TRBD1 on 5 matching bases. The germline CDR1 and CDR2 sequences are MNHNS and SASEGT. V was trimmed by 8 bases and J by 0 bases, leaving 14 bases between them. This CDR3 is 15 amino acids long. The CDR3 sequence: CASRGGVLSNQPQHF. The CDR3 bases are TGTGCCAGCCGGGGGGGAGTCCTTAGCAATCAGCCCCAGCATTTT.

This sequence joins TRBV12-3 or TRBV12-4 and TRBJ2-6, with a weak D call TRBD2 (5 bases). This CDR3 is 17 amino acids long. V was trimmed by 3 bases and J by 1 base, leaving 13 bases between them. The CDR3 here is CASSLWEWASGANVLTF. The CDR3 nucleotides read TGTGCCAGCAGTTTGTGGGAGTGGGCATCTGGGGCCAACGTCCTGACTTTC.

The V call is TRBV9, the J call TRBJ2-3, with no clear D. CDR3 size: 16 residues. V gave up 0 bases and J gave up 0 bases, with 11 bases separating them. Per the germline V gene, CDR1 is SGDLS and CDR2 is YYNGEE. Written as DNA, the CDR3 is TGTGCCAGCAGCGTAGCTGTATCGACTAGCACAGATACGCAGTATTTT. It encodes CASSVAVSTSTDTQYF.

This clonotype was observed a few times. The rearrangement links TRBV9 to TRBJ2-3; 9 bases align to TRBD2. Per the germline V gene, CDR1 is SGDLS and CDR2 is YYNGEE. Trimming removed 0 bases from V and 2 bases from J; junction bases left unmatched: 1. This CDR3 has 15 residues. CDR3 in amino acids: CASSVGGGDTDTQYF. The CDR3 nucleotides read TGTGCCAGCAGCGTAGGCGGGGGGGACACAGATACGCAGTATTTT.